The source of this T cell receptor (beta chain) is a study of OX40 agonist ivuxolimab in advanced cancers. Across the whole study: Age averaged about 62 years (range 23 to 79), and around 87% were male.

CDR1 and CDR2 (germline): MDHEN, SYDVKM. V was pared by 3 bases and J by 3 bases, with 6 bases between. The CDR3 length is 13 residues. On this clone: Antigen unknown.

Study outcomes and limitations: Clonal expansion by week 6 occurred in CD4+ and CD8+ blood T cells (at 0.1 to 3.0 mg/kg).

This table comes from immunoSEQ multiplex PCR, and its TCRdb copy is limited to in-frame clones, with some not included. The data show approximately 75,000 clones, with roughly nine tenths seen just once and 0.3% to 0.4% held by the top ten. The gene calls are TRBV28 and TRBJ2-1, with D hard to call. This material consisted of CD4+ or CD8+ T cells sorted from blood, taken in a trial of the OX40 agonist ivuxolimab. The receptor was isolated from an adult with an advanced solid tumor such as melanoma, head and neck, liver or kidney cancer. The CDR3 DNA follows: TGTGCCAGCAGTTTGCCTTACTACAATGAGCAGTTCTTC. Its protein is CASSLPYYNEQFF. The complete variable domain, with remaining parts taken from reference TRBV28 and TRBJ2-1, reads DVKVTQSSRYLVKRTGEKVFLECVQDMDHENMFWYRQDPGLGLRLIYFSYDVKMKEKGDIPEGYSVSREKKERFSLILESASTNQTSMYLCASSLPYYNEQFFGPGTRLTVL.